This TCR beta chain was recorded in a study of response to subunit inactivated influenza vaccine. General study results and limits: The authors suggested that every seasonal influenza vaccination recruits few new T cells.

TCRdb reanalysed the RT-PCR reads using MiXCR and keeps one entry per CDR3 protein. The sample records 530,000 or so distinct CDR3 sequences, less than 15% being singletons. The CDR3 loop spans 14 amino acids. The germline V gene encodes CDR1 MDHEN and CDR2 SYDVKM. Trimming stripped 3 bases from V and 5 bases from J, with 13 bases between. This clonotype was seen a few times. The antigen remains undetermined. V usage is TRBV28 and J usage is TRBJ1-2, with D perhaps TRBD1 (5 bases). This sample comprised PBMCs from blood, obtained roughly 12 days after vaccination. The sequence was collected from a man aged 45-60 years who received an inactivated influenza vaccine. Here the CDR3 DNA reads TGTGCCAGCAGTTTGGTGGGGGGGACTTATGGCTACACCTTC. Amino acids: CASSLVGGTYGYTF.